The source of this TCR beta chain is a study of CD8 T cells in Susac syndrome. Reverse transcription of about 0.45 to 1 ug RNA was performed with random hexamers. Amplification of the TCR beta CDR3 was carried out by immunoSEQ multiplex PCR, which spanned a total of 54 Vbeta and 13 Jbeta segments. Each CDR3 protein is one row after TCRdb ran MiXCR on the immunoSEQ multiplex PCR reads. The table has about 150,000 distinct CDR3 sequences, around 95% seen once. FACS was used to enrich TEMRA cells, whereas the CD8+ and CD4+ T cells were obtained by negative isolation. V lost 8 bases and J lost 0, with 4 bases in between. CDR3 length: 11 residues.

J is TRBJ1-1 and V is TRBV12-3 or TRBV12-4; D gene unclear. What was sequenced was CD8+ T cells from PBMCs. This receptor was taken from a human donor with multiple sclerosis. The CDR3 coding sequence is TGTGCCAGCTGGGTGAACACTGAAGCTTTCTTT. Encoded protein: CASWVNTEAFF.